Listed here is a single T cell receptor (beta chain). CDR1 is SGHTA, CDR2 FQGNSA, per germline. V shed 2 bases, J shed 5 bases, and the junction held 3 bases outside the gene matches. CDR3 length: 14 amino acids. This sample's time point: recipient sample about 28 days before transplant, after cytoreduction. The data belong to a study of T cell clonotyping in hematopoietic cell transplantation. Background on the study: Cytoreduction preceded collection of pretransplant recipient samples.

Assay: immunoSEQ multiplex PCR; the TCRdb copy retains only in-frame clones and omits some. The sample yields approximately 9,000 clones, roughly 84% seen once. This sequence was found in a man between 60 and 75 years old with acute myeloid leukemia. Some clones in this sample may be carry-over from other donors' samples. The source was peripheral blood mononuclear cells, collected before stem cell transplant. The rearrangement links TRBV7-2 to TRBJ1-2; 9 bases are shared with TRBD1. The DNA of the CDR3 is TGTGCCAGCAGCTTAAGGACAGGGGCATATGGCTACACCTTC. This encodes CASSLRTGAYGYTF.